This is a list of T cell receptor beta chains from one sample in a study of cytomegalovirus exposure and HLA in healthy donors. Here immunoSEQ multiplex PCR was the method, and the copy in TCRdb shows in-frame clones only, minus some. Of tens of thousands of clones listed, roughly 63% are singletons. Sequenced sample: PBMCs. The receptor set was obtained from a woman younger than 45 in good health and CMV-seronegative. Each CDR3 is given with its conserved first and last residue. The D gene is left open where the match is weak. Size is omitted from some rows. Given values are once, few, many or a class for expanded clones.

abundance,v_gene,d_gene,j_gene,CDR3nt,CDR3aa
NA,TRBV6-5,TRBD2,TRBJ2-7,TGTGCCAGCAGCCTAGCGGGGGGGACCTACGAGCAGTACTTC,CASSLAGGTYEQYF
NA,TRBV5-1,NA,TRBJ1-4,TGCGCCAGCAGCTTGAACCGAGATGAAAAACTGTTTTTT,CASSLNRDEKLFF
NA,TRBV7-2,NA,TRBJ2-6,TGTGCCAGCAGCTTTTCTCGCTCTGGGGCCAACGTCCTGACTTTC,CASSFSRSGANVLTF
NA,TRBV27,NA,TRBJ1-5,TGTGCCAGCAGTGCGGGCGGGAAAAATCAGCCCCAGCATTTT,CASSAGGKNQPQHF
NA,TRBV5-6,TRBD2,TRBJ2-7,TGTCCCCAACCGGGGGGTTGCGACGAGCAGTACTTC,CPQPGGCDEQYF
NA,TRBV19,NA,TRBJ1-5,TGTGCCAGTAGTAAGCAGGGAGGGAGCAATCAGCCCCAGCATTTT,CASSKQGGSNQPQHF
NA,TRBV30,NA,TRBJ1-1,TGTGCCTGGAGGGGACAACCGAACACTGAAGCTTTCTTT,CAWRGQPNTEAFF
NA,TRBV2,TRBD1,TRBJ1-2,TGTGCCAGCAGCGGACAGGGGGCTAGCTATGGCTACACCTTC,CASSGQGASYGYTF
NA,TRBV19,NA,TRBJ2-1,TGTGCCAGTAGTACACAGGGTAGGACCTACAATGAGCAGTTCTTC,CASSTQGRTYNEQFF
NA,TRBV7-2,NA,TRBJ2-3,TGTGCCAGCAGCTCCACCGACTGGGATACGCAGTATTTT,CASSSTDWDTQYF
few,TRBV18,NA,TRBJ2-7,TGTGCCAGCTCACCAGCGCCACAGGGAAACTACGAGCAGTACTTC,CASSPAPQGNYEQYF
NA,TRBV20-1,NA,TRBJ1-1,TGCAGTGCGGATAGGGGCACTGAAGCTTTCTTT,CSADRGTEAFF
few,TRBV27,TRBD2,TRBJ2-7,TGTGCCAGCAGGGGGACTAGCGGGAGCTACGAGCAGTACTTC,CASRGTSGSYEQYF
NA,TRBV2,TRBD1,TRBJ1-6,TGTGCCAGCAGGGAGGTGGGGACAGCTAATTCACCCCTCCACTTT,CASREVGTANSPLHF
NA,TRBV6-5,TRBD1,TRBJ1-4,TGTGCCAGCAGTTACTCGATGGGACAGGGGGGAGAAAAACTGTTTTTT,CASSYSMGQGGEKLFF
NA,TRBV7-2,TRBD2,TRBJ2-7,TGTGCCAGCAGCTCCGGGACTAGCGGGAGGGCCATGTTTGAGCAGTACTTC,CASSSGTSGRAMFEQYF
NA,TRBV27,NA,TRBJ2-7,TGTGCCAGCAGTTTACGGGGGAGCTACGAGCAGTACTTC,CASSLRGSYEQYF
few,TRBV19,TRBD1,TRBJ1-5,TGTGCCAGTAGTAAAGTCCGACAGGGCTCTAATCAGCCCCAGCATTTT,CASSKVRQGSNQPQHF
few,TRBV25-1,NA,TRBJ1-2,TGTGCCAGCAGTACGACGGTACGGGGTGGCTACACCTTC,CASSTTVRGGYTF
NA,TRBV2,TRBD1,TRBJ1-2,TGTGCCAGCAGTGCGGTTACAGGGGCAACGGGAGGCTACACCTTC,CASSAVTGATGGYTF
NA,TRBV5-1,NA,TRBJ2-3,TGCGCCAGCAGCCAAGACATCAGCACAGATACGCAGTATTTT,CASSQDISTDTQYF
few,TRBV4-2,NA,TRBJ1-2,TGTGCCAGCAGCCAAGATCTGGGGGCCTATGGCTACACCTTC,CASSQDLGAYGYTF
NA,TRBV29-1,NA,TRBJ1-5,TGCAGCGTTGCCAGGGATAGCAATCAGCCCCAGCATTTT,CSVARDSNQPQHF
NA,TRBV18,TRBD2,TRBJ2-1,TGTGCCAGCTCACCTACTAGCGGGACCTACAATGAGCAGTTCTTC,CASSPTSGTYNEQFF
few,TRBV27,NA,TRBJ2-5,TGTGCCAGCAGTGCCACCCCCCACTCCGCCAGGGCTCAAGAGACCCAGTACTTC,CASSATPHSARAQETQYF
NA,TRBV19,TRBD2,TRBJ2-1,TGTGCCAGTAGTATCCCGCGGGGGAATGAGCAGTTCTTC,CASSIPRGNEQFF
NA,TRBV6-5,NA,TRBJ2-3,TGTGCCAGCAGGATGCAGGATTACACAGATACGCAGTATTTT,CASRMQDYTDTQYF
once,TRBV10-3,TRBD2,TRBJ2-3,TGTGCCATCAGTCGGCGGGAGTCACGAGATACGCAGTATTTT,CAISRRESRDTQYF
NA,TRBV6-5,NA,TRBJ1-1,TGTGCCAGCAGCCCAGGGAACACTGAAGCTTTCTTT,CASSPGNTEAFF
few,TRBV7-2,NA,TRBJ2-2,TGTGCCAGCAGCTTAAAGACAGGGAACACCGGGGAGCTGTTTTTT,CASSLKTGNTGELFF
NA,TRBV9,TRBD1,TRBJ2-7,TGTGCCAGCAGCCGGGACAGCGGTTACGAGCAGTACTTC,CASSRDSGYEQYF
NA,TRBV7-2,NA,TRBJ2-5,TGTGCCAGCAGGCGACAAGAGACCCAGTACTTC,CASRRQETQYF
NA,TRBV5-4,NA,TRBJ2-7,TGTGCCAGCAGCCCGGTCGTTTCCGGCGAGCAGTACTTC,CASSPVVSGEQYF
NA,TRBV9,TRBD1,TRBJ2-7,TGTGCCAGCAGCCCCGGGACAGGGAATGGCGAGCAGTACTTC,CASSPGTGNGEQYF
NA,TRBV7-2,NA,TRBJ2-2,TGTGCCAGCCGGGTAGATCGCGGGAACACCGGGGAGCTGTTTTTT,CASRVDRGNTGELFF
NA,TRBV5-8,NA,TRBJ1-2,TGTGCCAGCAGCTTGGGACAGTCCGTCGATTATGGCTACACCTTC,CASSLGQSVDYGYTF
NA,TRBV30,NA,TRBJ1-1,TGTGCCTGGAGCACAGGGCTTAACACTGAAGCTTTCTTT,CAWSTGLNTEAFF
few,TRBV6-6,NA,TRBJ1-1,TGTGCCAGCAGTTACTCGGACGGAGGAGCTTTCTTT,CASSYSDGGAFF
NA,TRBV7-9,NA,TRBJ1-3,TGTGCCAGCAGCCTTGCGGACACCATATATTTT,CASSLADTIYF
NA,TRBV5-1,TRBD2,TRBJ2-1,TGCGCCAGCAGCTTGGTGCTAGCGGGGGGGGGTGAGCAGTTCTTC,CASSLVLAGGGEQFF
few,TRBV30,TRBD1,TRBJ1-2,TGTGCCTGGAAGGGGATCCAGGGGGTCTATGGCTACACCTTC,CAWKGIQGVYGYTF
NA,TRBV27,TRBD2,TRBJ2-3,TGTGCCAGCAGAAAAGGACTAGCGGGCACAGATACGCAGTATTTT,CASRKGLAGTDTQYF
NA,TRBV5-1,TRBD1,TRBJ2-7,TGCGTCAGCAGCGATTCCGGGACAGGGGGCAACGAGCAGTACTTC,CVSSDSGTGGNEQYF
NA,TRBV29-1,NA,TRBJ2-7,TGCAGCGTTGATGGGGAGTACGAGCAGTACTTC,CSVDGEYEQYF
NA,TRBV7-2,TRBD2,TRBJ2-7,TGTGCCAGCAGCTCCATAGCGGGGTACGAGCAGTACTTC,CASSSIAGYEQYF
few,TRBV7-2,NA,TRBJ1-2,TGTGCCAGCAGCACAGAGAGCACTGGCTACACCTTC,CASSTESTGYTF
NA,TRBV27,TRBD1,TRBJ2-5,TGTGCCAGCAGTTCGTGGACAGGGGAGAAGATAAAGACCCAGTACTTC,CASSSWTGEKIKTQYF
few,TRBV20-1,NA,TRBJ1-2,TGCAGTGCTAAGGACAGCTATCTTTACACCTTC,CSAKDSYLYTF
NA,TRBV5-1,TRBD2,TRBJ2-3,TGCGCCAGCAGCTTGGGGACTAGCGGGGTAACAGATACGCAGTATTTT,CASSLGTSGVTDTQYF
once,TRBV11-3,TRBD1,TRBJ1-2,TGTGCCAGCAGCTTACAGGGGGGAGAAGGCTACACCTTC,CASSLQGGEGYTF
NA,TRBV2,NA,TRBJ1-6,TGTGCCAGCAGTGAGGTCCCAGGTGATAATTCACCCCTCCACTTT,CASSEVPGDNSPLHF
NA,TRBV4-1,NA,TRBJ2-3,TGCGCCAGCAGCCAGAGAACTAGCTTCGCAGATACGCAGTATTTT,CASSQRTSFADTQYF
NA,TRBV4-1,TRBD2,TRBJ2-3,TGCGCCAGCAGCCCGGGACTAGCGGGAGGAGATACGCAGTATTTT,CASSPGLAGGDTQYF
NA,TRBV28,TRBD2,TRBJ2-7,TGTGCCAGCAGGCCCAGGACTAGCGGCACCTACGAGCAGTACTTC,CASRPRTSGTYEQYF
NA,TRBV28,NA,TRBJ1-4,TGTGCCAGCACGGGTCTTAATGAAAAACTGTTTTTT,CASTGLNEKLFF